Presented here are 21 T cell receptor beta chains from one specimen sequenced in a study of blood T cell repertoires in COVID-19 (dated by TCRdb to 2018 to 2020). The library was built by means of the immunoSEQ multiplex PCR assay. The immuneACCESS repertoire file appears here via TCRdb, limited to in-frame rearrangements. These files lack a portion of the clones; in checked studies, under half of the deficit traces to unresolved V genes, and the cause of the others is not known. The sample table shows around 100,000 clones, and approximately 90% are seen once. Clones ranked in the top ten supply around 3.3% of the sample. Sequencing input: peripheral blood. Receptor source: a man aged 50 to 60 in a cohort sampled during active COVID-19.

As DNA, the CDR3 is TGTGCCAGCAGCTTAGATGGGACTAGCGGCGGGGAGCTGTTTTTT. This encodes CASSLDGTSGGELFF. The gene calls are TRBV11-3 and TRBJ2-2; TRBD2 aligns across 11 bases. The CDR3 is 15 residues long. The V gene end was trimmed by 0 bases and the J gene end by 7 bases; junction bases not matched to a gene: 1. Germline V lookup: CDR1 SGHNT, CDR2 YENEEA.

The rearrangement joins TRBV7-9 to TRBJ1-6; possibly TRBD1 for D (6 bases). The CDR3 has 15 residues. The ends were cut back, 0 bases at V and 7 bases at J, with 10 bases in the middle. Germline lookup yields CDR1 SEHNR and CDR2 FQNEAQ (reference sequence). The CDR3 here is CASSLAGGDNSPLHF. The DNA for the CDR3 is TGTGCCAGCAGCTTAGCAGGGGGTGACAATTCACCCCTCCACTTT.

V gene TRBV3-1 (or the pseudogene TRBV3-2) combines with J gene TRBJ1-5; no clear D gene. Trimming shortened V by 0 bases and J by 6 bases, and 9 bases separated the two germline ends. CDR3 size: 14 residues. Germline CDR1 is LGHDT and CDR2 is YNNKEL (reference sequence). Written as DNA, the CDR3 is TGTGCCAGCAGCCAAGATGCGGGGTTTCAGCCCCAGCATTTT. It is translated as CASSQDAGFQPQHF.

The CDR3, as DNA: TGTGCCAGCAGTGACGGACTCACCCCTGGCACAGATACGCAGTATTTT. Its translation: CASSDGLTPGTDTQYF. The chain has TRBV6-2 or TRBV6-3 and TRBJ2-3; tentative D call: TRBD2 (5 bases). V gave up 5 bases and J gave up 1 base, with 16 bases separating them. CDR1 and CDR2 (germline): MNHEY, SVGEGT. The CDR3 is 16 residues long.

V and J are TRBV19 and TRBJ1-5; TRBD1 matches 7 bases. The CDR3 sequence is 14 residues long. Germline-derived CDR1 and CDR2 are LNHDA and SQIVND (reference sequence). J lost 3 bases, V lost 11 bases, and 10 bases had no gene match. CDR3: CAVRGAGDNQPQHF. The CDR3 nucleotides read TGTGCCGTCAGGGGGGCAGGGGACAATCAGCCCCAGCATTTT.

This clone was found a few times. The chain carries TRBV3-1 (or the pseudogene TRBV3-2) and TRBJ2-3, with 10 bases aligning to TRBD2. The CDR3 covers 18 residues. Germline V gene data show CDR1 as LGHDT and CDR2 as YNNKEL (reference sequence). V dropped 2 bases and J dropped 1; count of bases not matched to a gene: 9. CDR3 region: CASSQTSGALPGTDTQYF. The CDR3 region has the DNA TGTGCCAGCAGCCAAACTAGCGGGGCCCTTCCTGGCACAGATACGCAGTATTTT.

The chain joins TRBV28 to TRBJ1-2; 9 bases fit TRBD1. This CDR3 is 15 amino acids long. Germline trimming cut 4 bases from V and 2 bases from J; bases unmatched to any gene: 5. CDR1 is MDHEN and CDR2 is SYDVKM in the germline V gene. CDR3 sequence reads: CASSSGTGGNYGYTF. Written as DNA, the CDR3 is TGTGCCAGCAGTTCGGGAACAGGGGGCAACTATGGCTACACCTTC.

CDR3 sequence (DNA): TGTGCCAGCAGCGTTCTAAAGGAGGGACAGGAAGCTTTCTTT. Its protein product is CASSVLKEGQEAFF. J is TRBJ1-1 and V is TRBV9; 7 bases agree with TRBD1. CDR3 length equals 14 residues. The germline V gene has CDR1 SGDLS and CDR2 YYNGEE. The V segment lost 2 bases and the J segment 8 bases; nucleotides outside the gene matches: 9.

This chain connects TRBV10-3 to TRBJ2-2; TRBD1 aligns across 8 bases. V lost 11 bases to trimming and J lost 6 bases; unmatched junction nucleotides: 8. Per germline, CDR1 ENHRY and CDR2 SYGVKD. The CDR3 is 13 residues long. The CDR3 DNA follows: TGTGCCTCCCAGGACAGGGCGGCCGGGGAGCTGTTTTTT. It codes for CASQDRAAGELFF.

The chain uses TRBV7-3 and TRBJ2-1; D perhaps matches TRBD1 (6 bases). V was trimmed by 2 bases and J by 10 bases, leaving 15 bases between them. Germline V gene data show CDR1 as SGHTA and CDR2 as FQGTGA. This CDR3 contains 14 residues. The CDR3 coding sequence is TGTGCCAGCAGCTTATCAAACCCGACAGGAGAGCAGTTCTTC. Protein sequence: CASSLSNPTGEQFF.

The chain recombines TRBV19 with TRBJ1-1; TRBD1 agrees at 9 bases. The CDR3 runs 13 residues. The germline V gene has CDR1 LNHDA and CDR2 SQIVND (reference sequence). V lost 1 base, J lost 13 bases, and 7 bases stayed unmatched. CDR3 DNA sequence: TGTGCCAGTAGTATAGGACAGGGGGTTCAGGGTTTCTTT. This codes for CASSIGQGVQGFF.

The chain uses TRBV4-2 and TRBJ2-4; 7 bases line up with TRBD1. The V and J ends lost 0 bases and 2 bases, in that order; junction bases with no gene match: 4. Germline assignment: CDR1 LGHNA and CDR2 YNFKEQ. This CDR3 is built from 16 residues. In DNA, the CDR3 is TGTGCCAGCAGCCAAGAGCTACAGGGGACCAAAAACATTCAGTACTTC. Translation: CASSQELQGTKNIQYF.

The chain links TRBV19 to TRBJ1-5; no definite D call. CDR1 is LNHDA, CDR2 SQIVND, per germline (reference sequence). The length of the CDR3 is 15 residues. V was shortened by 9 bases and J by 5 bases, with 20 bases between the two germline ends. This CDR3 reads CASAIGPGRDQPQHF. DNA for the CDR3: TGTGCCAGCGCTATCGGGCCCGGGCGGGATCAGCCCCAGCATTTT. Drawing the rest from reference TRBV19 and TRBJ1-5, the complete variable domain is DGGITQSPKYLFRKEGQNVTLSCEQNLNHDAMYWYRQDPGQGLRLIYYSQIVNDFQKGDIAEGYSVSREKKESFPLTVTSAQKNPTAFYLCASAIGPGRDQPQHFGDGTRLSIL.

This clone appeared a few times. The chain carries TRBV7-3 and TRBJ2-5, with 8 nucleotides matching TRBD1. Germline CDR1 SGHTA, CDR2 FQGTGA. V trimming: 5 bases; J trimming: 7 bases; junction bases outside the gene matches: 6. This CDR3 is 13 amino acids long. Here the CDR3 reads CASSDRGAGTQYF. The CDR3 DNA reads TGTGCCAGCAGCGACAGGGGCGCGGGGACCCAGTACTTC.

The chain uses TRBV7-2 and TRBJ2-5; 8 bases fit TRBD2. CDR3 length: 15 residues. V was clipped by 4 bases and J by 5 bases; unmatched bases: 9. Germline assignment: CDR1 SGHTA and CDR2 FQGNSA. The CDR3 protein is CASSSHLAGGETQYF. The DNA of the CDR3 is TGTGCCAGCAGCTCCCACCTAGCGGGTGGGGAGACCCAGTACTTC.

This chain links TRBV5-5 with TRBJ2-6; D gene unclear. Germline V gives CDR1 SGHKS, CDR2 YYEKEE (reference sequence). V was clipped by 3 bases and J by 4 bases, with 17 bases between them. This CDR3 region has 17 residues. The CDR3 loop is CASSSSTVLSGANVLTF. CDR3 bases: TGTGCCAGCAGCTCATCTACTGTCCTCTCCGGGGCCAACGTCCTGACTTTC.

The chain is built from TRBV2 and TRBJ1-5, with TRBD1 matching over 7 bases. The trim removed 6 bases at V and 3 bases at J, leaving 8 bases unmatched. Looked up from germline, CDR1 is SNHLY and CDR2 is FYNNEI. The CDR3 runs 15 residues. CDR3 amino acids: CASRDPGTVNQPQHF. The CDR3, as DNA: TGTGCCAGCAGAGATCCCGGGACAGTCAATCAGCCCCAGCATTTT. The variable domain in full, with the rest retrieved from reference TRBV2 and TRBJ1-5, is EPEVTQTPSHQVTQMGQEVILRCVPISNHLYFYWYRQILGQKVEFLVSFYNNEISEKSEIFDDQFSVERPDGSNFTLKIRSTKLEDSAMYFCASRDPGTVNQPQHFGDGTRLSIL.

V gene TRBV12-3 or TRBV12-4 combines with J gene TRBJ1-5; no definite D call. Trimming removed 4 bases from V and 11 bases from J, with 12 bases in between. This CDR3 is 12 amino acids long. The CDR3 nucleotides read TGTGCCAGCAGTTCACGCCCGCGAACCCAGCATTTT. This encodes CASSSRPRTQHF.

The chain has TRBV2 and TRBJ1-1; possible D gene TRBD1, 6 bases. The CDR3 sequence is 14 residues long. The V end was cut by 6 bases, the J end by 0 bases, with 11 bases between. The germline V gene has CDR1 SNHLY and CDR2 FYNNEI. The CDR3 DNA sequence: TGTGCCAGCAGGGGGGACATAATGAACACTGAAGCTTTCTTT. Its translation: CASRGDIMNTEAFF.

The rearrangement joins TRBV27 to TRBJ2-5; 10 bases are a match to TRBD2. The CDR3 has 15 amino acids. Germline V gene data show CDR1 as MNHEY and CDR2 as SMNVEV (reference sequence). V dropped 5 bases and J dropped 1; count of bases not matched to a gene: 4. CDR3 in amino acids: CASSVSGGFQETQYF. As DNA, the CDR3 is TGTGCCAGCAGTGTTAGCGGGGGGTTCCAAGAGACCCAGTACTTC.

The chain employs TRBV4-3 and TRBJ2-3, with 11 bases matching TRBD2. This CDR3 comprises 15 residues. Germline V lookup: CDR1 LGHNA, CDR2 YSLEER. The V segment lost 1 base and the J segment 6 bases; nucleotides outside the gene matches: 3. The CDR3 DNA follows: TGCGCCAGCAGCCAAGGACTAGCGGGGCCTGATACGCAGTATTTT. It encodes CASSQGLAGPDTQYF.